This T cell receptor beta chain was sequenced for a study of T cells in Graves' hyperthyroidism and ophthalmopathy. This clonotype was found a few times. The investigators amplified TCR beta CDR3 regions from RNA transcripts. An initial round of RT-PCR targeting the TCR CDR3 relied on the HTBI primer set. TCRdb ran MiXCR on the multiplex PCR reads and lists one entry per CDR3 protein. This table holds 600,000 or so distinct CDR3 sequences, around 16% found once. The CDR3 is made up of 13 amino acids. V was clipped by 8 bases and J by 7 bases; unmatched bases: 10. In germline, CDR1 is SGHRS, CDR2 YFSETQ.

This chain connects TRBV5-1 to TRBJ2-5, with 8 bases matching TRBD2. This TCR came from a woman in her twenties or thirties with Graves' hyperthyroidism. The sequencing input was blood. Here the CDR3 DNA reads TGCGCCAGTAGCATCCGGGGGGGGAGGACCCAGTACTTC. Amino acid sequence: CASSIRGGRTQYF.